This T cell receptor beta chain is from a study of shared clonotypes between healthy human individuals. Overall study results and limits: What naive subsets generally showed was a larger estimated richness than memory subsets showed. A handful of donors shared about 4.5% of their naive CD4 clonotypes.

As regards this clone: Its antigen is still unknown.

This table comes from immunoSEQ multiplex PCR, and its TCRdb copy is limited to in-frame clones, with some not included. Among approximately 340,000 clones listed, approximately 79% were seen once. This CDR3 has 13 amino acids. V was cut by 5 bases and J by 7 bases, with 12 bases left in between. Per germline, CDR1 PRHDT and CDR2 FYEKMQ (reference sequence). The TCR comes from a man aged 25 to 40 in good health. The sequenced sample was memory CD4+ T cells sorted from blood. The subset here: CD45RA-negative fraction. This chain connects TRBV13 to TRBJ2-1; no clear D gene. The CDR3: CASSTSPRNEQFF. The CDR3 region has the DNA TGTGCCAGCAGCACCTCACCGAGGAATGAGCAGTTCTTC.